This entry lists 8 T cell receptor beta chains sequenced from one sample in a study of T cell responses to AZD1222 COVID-19 vaccine. Some clones are missing from TCRdb's copy, which holds only in-frame ones; the method was immunoSEQ multiplex PCR. This sample has around 50,000 clones, with 84% found just once. Specimen: peripheral blood, collected on day 0 of AZD1222 vaccination. The receptors come from an adult in good health.

The gene calls are TRBV7-9 and TRBJ2-1, with 13 bases aligning to TRBD2. The ends lost 5 bases at V and 7 bases at J; junction bases unmatched: 8. CDR3 length equals 16 residues. CDR1 is SEHNR and CDR2 is FQNEAQ in the germline V gene (reference sequence). The CDR3 reads CASSHTLAGGPNEQFF. For the CDR3, the DNA is TGTGCCAGCAGCCACACACTAGCGGGAGGGCCGAATGAGCAGTTCTTC.

Only a few counts were recorded for this clone. The CDR3 DNA sequence: TGTGCCAGCTCACCAGCGTTCAGGAACACTGAAGCTTTCTTT. This gives the protein CASSPAFRNTEAFF. The chain employs TRBV18 and TRBJ1-1; D gene unclear. The CDR3 length is 14 residues. Trimming took off 2 bases at V and 1 base at J, with 8 bases between the two ends. Germline CDR1 reads KGHSH; CDR2 reads LQKENI. The variable domain in full, completed from reference TRBV18 and TRBJ1-1, reads NAGVMQNPRHLVRRRGQEARLRCSPMKGHSHVYWYRQLPEEGLKFMVYLQKENIIDESGMPKERFSAEFPKEGPSILRIQQVVRGDSAAYFCASSPAFRNTEAFFGQGTRLTVV.

This clone was counted once. The gene calls are TRBV5-1 and TRBJ2-7, with D unclear. The germline V gene encodes CDR1 SGHRS and CDR2 YFSETQ. Trimming took off 2 bases at V and 3 bases at J, with 9 bases between the two ends. The CDR3 spans 13 residues. The CDR3 DNA reads TGCGCCAGCAGCTTTGGACCTATCTACGAGCAGTACTTC. It codes for CASSFGPIYEQYF.

This chain connects TRBV3-1 (or the pseudogene TRBV3-2) to TRBJ2-2; D is perhaps TRBD2 (7 bases). The germline V and J ends were trimmed by 6 bases and 2 bases, with 19 bases remaining between them. Germline assignment: CDR1 LGHDT and CDR2 YNNKEL (reference sequence). The CDR3 consists of 17 residues. The CDR3 nucleotides read TGTGCCAGCAGGAAGGGGGGGAGGTTTGATAACACCGGGGAGCTGTTTTTT. This translates into CASRKGGRFDNTGELFF.

The gene calls are TRBV28 and TRBJ2-2; 9 bases align to TRBD2. This CDR3 region has 19 residues. The germline V gene encodes CDR1 MDHEN and CDR2 SYDVKM. V was pared by 3 bases and J by 4 bases, with 15 bases of the junction left unmatched. CDR3 nucleotide sequence: TGTGCCAGCAGTTTGGCGCCACCCCAGCGGGAGGAGAGCACCGGGGAGCTGTTTTTT. This codes for CASSLAPPQREESTGELFF.

The chain joins TRBV5-1 to TRBJ2-7; D is unclear. CDR3 length: 12 residues. Germline V gene lookup returns CDR1 SGHRS and CDR2 YFSETQ. V dropped 5 bases and J dropped 4 bases, with 10 bases sitting between them. CDR3 in DNA: TGCGCCAGCAGTATCCTGGGTTACGAGCAGTACTTC. This translates into CASSILGYEQYF.

The CDR3 is CASSLAGQGETQYF. The CDR3 bases are TGCGCCAGCAGCTTGGCGGGACAGGGCGAGACCCAGTACTTC. V usage is TRBV5-1 and J usage is TRBJ2-5; 9 bases agree with TRBD1. Per the germline V gene, CDR1 is SGHRS and CDR2 is YFSETQ. V lost 0 bases and J lost 5; bases outside the gene matches: 2. This CDR3 has 14 residues.

The genes are TRBV28 and TRBJ2-7, with D tentatively TRBD2 (6 bases). CDR3 length: 11 amino acids. Trimming cost V 5 bases and J 9 bases, with 11 bases left between them. Germline CDR1 reads MDHEN; CDR2 reads SYDVKM. The CDR3 here is CASSPRGGQYF. CDR3 DNA sequence: TGTGCCAGCAGTCCCCGGGGAGGGCAGTACTTC. The complete variable domain, with remaining parts taken from reference TRBV28 and TRBJ2-7, reads DVKVTQSSRYLVKRTGEKVFLECVQDMDHENMFWYRQDPGLGLRLIYFSYDVKMKEKGDIPEGYSVSREKKERFSLILESASTNQTSMYLCASSPRGGQYFGPGTRLTVT.